One T cell receptor (beta chain) is described in this entry. The source of the sample is a study of blood T cell repertoires in COVID-19. Study details: Acute-phase and convalescent COVID-19 samples originated in the United States, Italy and Spain. Sample material is recorded as cDNA or gDNA derived from T cells, B-cell-depleted T cells, or PBMCs.

Under the authors' procedure: From reference gene primer amplification, estimates of nucleated cell counts were derived. Only in-frame clones appear in the TCRdb table, and some are missing; sequencing was by immunoSEQ multiplex PCR. D and trimming were read from the DNA, whereas the V and J calls and clone size are those reported in that table. The data hold roughly 72,000 clones, with about four fifths observed a single time. V lost 5 bases to trimming and J lost 7 bases; unmatched junction nucleotides: 8. The germline V gene encodes CDR1 MDHEN and CDR2 SYDVKM. This CDR3 has 16 residues. This clonotype was sampled from an elderly woman with acute or convalescent COVID-19. The chain links TRBV28 to TRBJ2-1, with 13 positions matching TRBD2. What was sequenced was peripheral blood. In DNA, the CDR3 is TGTGCCAGCAGTCCCGGGACTAGCGGGAATCTGAATGAGCAGTTCTTC. Translating gives CASSPGTSGNLNEQFF.